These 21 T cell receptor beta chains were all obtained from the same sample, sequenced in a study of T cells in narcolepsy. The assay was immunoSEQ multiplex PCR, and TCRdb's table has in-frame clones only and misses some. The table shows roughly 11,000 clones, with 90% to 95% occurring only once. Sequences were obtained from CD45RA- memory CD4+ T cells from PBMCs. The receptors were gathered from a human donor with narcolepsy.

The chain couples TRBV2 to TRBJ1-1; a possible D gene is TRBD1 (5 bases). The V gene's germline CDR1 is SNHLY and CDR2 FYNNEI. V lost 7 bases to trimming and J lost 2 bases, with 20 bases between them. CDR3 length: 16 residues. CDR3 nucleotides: TGTGCCAGCAAGGTAGGGGCATCGGGGGACAACACTGAAGCTTTCTTT. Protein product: CASKVGASGDNTEAFF.

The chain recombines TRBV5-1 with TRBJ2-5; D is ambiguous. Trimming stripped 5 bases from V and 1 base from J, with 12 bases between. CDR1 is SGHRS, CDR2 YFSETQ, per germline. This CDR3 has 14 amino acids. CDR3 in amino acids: CASRAGPSQETQYF. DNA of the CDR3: TGCGCCAGCAGGGCCGGACCATCCCAAGAGACCCAGTACTTC. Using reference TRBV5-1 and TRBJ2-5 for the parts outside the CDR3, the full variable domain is KAGVTQTPRYLIKTRGQQVTLSCSPISGHRSVSWYQQTPGQGLQFLFEYFSETQRNKGNFPGRFSGRQFSNSRSEMNVSTLELGDSALYLCASRAGPSQETQYFGPGTRLLVL.

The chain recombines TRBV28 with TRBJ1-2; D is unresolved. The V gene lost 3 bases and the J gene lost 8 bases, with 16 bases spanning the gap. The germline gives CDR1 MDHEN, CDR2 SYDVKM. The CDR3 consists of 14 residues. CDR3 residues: CASSFSGRSTGYTF. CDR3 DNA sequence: TGTGCCAGCAGTTTCTCCGGACGGAGCACAGGCTACACCTTC.

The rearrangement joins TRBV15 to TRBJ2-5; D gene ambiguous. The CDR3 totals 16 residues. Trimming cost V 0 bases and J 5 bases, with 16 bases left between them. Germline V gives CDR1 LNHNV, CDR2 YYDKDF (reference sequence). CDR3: CATSRDVVWGKETQYF. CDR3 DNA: TGTGCCACCAGCAGAGATGTTGTCTGGGGAAAGGAGACCCAGTACTTC. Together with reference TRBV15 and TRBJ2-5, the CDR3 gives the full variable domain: DAMVIQNPRYQVTQFGKPVTLSCSQTLNHNVMYWYQQKSSQAPKLLFHYYDKDFNNEADTPDNFQSRRPNTSFCFLDIRSPGLGDTAMYLCATSRDVVWGKETQYFGPGTRLLVL.

This CDR3 reads CASSQEPNRASGEQYF. The DNA for the CDR3 is TGCGCCAGCAGCCAAGAACCAAACAGGGCCTCTGGGGAGCAGTACTTC. The gene calls are TRBV4-1 and TRBJ2-7; D is perhaps TRBD1 (6 bases). Germline CDR1 and CDR2: MGHRA and YSYEKL. This CDR3 is 16 amino acids long. With 0 bases removed from V and 7 bases from J, the gap between germline ends came to 19 bases.

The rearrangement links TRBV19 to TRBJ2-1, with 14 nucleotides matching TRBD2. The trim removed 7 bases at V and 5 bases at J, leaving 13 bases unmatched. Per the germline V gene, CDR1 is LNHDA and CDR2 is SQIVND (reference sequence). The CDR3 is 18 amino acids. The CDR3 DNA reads TGTGCCAGTACCCCCCGACTAGCGGGAGGGAGGCGCGACAATGAGCAGTTCTTC. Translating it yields CASTPRLAGGRRDNEQFF.

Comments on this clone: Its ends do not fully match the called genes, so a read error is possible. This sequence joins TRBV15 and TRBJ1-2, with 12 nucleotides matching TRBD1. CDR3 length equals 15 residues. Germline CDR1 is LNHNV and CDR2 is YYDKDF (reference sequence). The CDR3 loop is CATSTGTGGTYGYTF. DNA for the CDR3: TGTGCCACAAGCACCGGGACAGGGGGCACCTATGGCTACACCTTC.

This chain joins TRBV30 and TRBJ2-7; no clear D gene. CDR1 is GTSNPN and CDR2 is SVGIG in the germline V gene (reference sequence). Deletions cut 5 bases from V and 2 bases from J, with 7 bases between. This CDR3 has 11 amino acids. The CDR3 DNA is TGTGCCTGGTCAGAGGCCTACGAGCAGTACTTC. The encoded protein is CAWSEAYEQYF.

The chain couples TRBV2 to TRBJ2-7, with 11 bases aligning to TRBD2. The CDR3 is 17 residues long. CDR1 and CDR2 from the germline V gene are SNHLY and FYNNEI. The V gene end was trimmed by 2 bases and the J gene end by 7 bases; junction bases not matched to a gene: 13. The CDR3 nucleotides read TGTGCCAGCAGTGAAAATCGACTAGCGGGACCTTCGGGGGAGCAGTACTTC. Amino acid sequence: CASSENRLAGPSGEQYF.

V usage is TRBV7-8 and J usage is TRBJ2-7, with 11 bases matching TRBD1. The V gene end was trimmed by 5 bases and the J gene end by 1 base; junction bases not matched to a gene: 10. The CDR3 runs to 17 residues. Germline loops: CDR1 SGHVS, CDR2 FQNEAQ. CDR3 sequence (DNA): TGTGCCAGCAGCCGTCTAATCCGGGACAGGGGGTCCTACGAGCAGTACTTC. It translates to CASSRLIRDRGSYEQYF. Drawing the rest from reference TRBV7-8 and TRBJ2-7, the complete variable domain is GAGVSQSPRYKVAKRGQDVALRCDPISGHVSLFWYQQALGQGPEFLTYFQNEAQLDKSGLPSDRFFAERPEGSVSTLKIQRTQQEDSAVYLCASSRLIRDRGSYEQYFGPGTRLTVT.

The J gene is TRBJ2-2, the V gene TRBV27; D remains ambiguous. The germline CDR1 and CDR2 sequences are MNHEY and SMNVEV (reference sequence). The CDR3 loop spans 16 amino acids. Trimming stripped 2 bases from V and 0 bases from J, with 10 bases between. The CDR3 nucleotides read TGTGCCAGCAGTTTACGAGTATCCACGAACACCGGGGAGCTGTTTTTT. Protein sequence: CASSLRVSTNTGELFF.

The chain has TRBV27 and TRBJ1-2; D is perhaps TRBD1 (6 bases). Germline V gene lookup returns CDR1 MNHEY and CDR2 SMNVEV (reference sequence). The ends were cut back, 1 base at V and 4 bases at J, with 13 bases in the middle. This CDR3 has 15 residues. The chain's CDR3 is CASSLFHREGYGYTF. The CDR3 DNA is TGTGCCAGCAGTTTATTCCACAGGGAAGGCTATGGCTACACCTTC.

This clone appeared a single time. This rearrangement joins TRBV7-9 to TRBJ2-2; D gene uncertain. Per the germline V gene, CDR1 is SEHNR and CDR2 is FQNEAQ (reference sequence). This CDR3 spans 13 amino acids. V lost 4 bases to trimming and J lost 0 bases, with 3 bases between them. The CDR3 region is CASSSSNTGELFF. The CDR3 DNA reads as TGTGCCAGCAGCTCCTCGAACACCGGGGAGCTGTTTTTT. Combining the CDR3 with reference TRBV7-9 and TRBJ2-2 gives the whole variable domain DTGVSQNPRHKITKRGQNVTFRCDPISEHNRLYWYRQTLGQGPEFLTYFQNEAQLEKSRLLSDRFSAERPKGSFSTLEIQRTEQGDSAMYLCASSSSNTGELFFGEGSRLTVL.

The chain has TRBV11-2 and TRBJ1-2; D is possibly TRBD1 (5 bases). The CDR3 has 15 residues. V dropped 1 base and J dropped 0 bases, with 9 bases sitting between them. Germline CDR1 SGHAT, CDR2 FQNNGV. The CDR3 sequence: CASSLGGWTNYGYTF. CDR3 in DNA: TGTGCCAGCAGCTTAGGGGGGTGGACTAACTATGGCTACACCTTC.

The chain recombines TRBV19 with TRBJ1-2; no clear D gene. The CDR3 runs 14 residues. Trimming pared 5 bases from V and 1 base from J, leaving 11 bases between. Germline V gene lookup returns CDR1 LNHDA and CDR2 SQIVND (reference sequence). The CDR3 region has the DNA TGTGCCAGTAGTGGGAAACAGAATAACTATGGCTACACCTTC. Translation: CASSGKQNNYGYTF.

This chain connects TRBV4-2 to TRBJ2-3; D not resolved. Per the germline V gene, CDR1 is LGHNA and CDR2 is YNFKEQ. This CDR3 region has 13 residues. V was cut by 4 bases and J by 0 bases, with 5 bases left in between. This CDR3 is CASSPPSTDTQYF. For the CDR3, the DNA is TGTGCCAGCAGCCCCCCGAGCACAGATACGCAGTATTTT.

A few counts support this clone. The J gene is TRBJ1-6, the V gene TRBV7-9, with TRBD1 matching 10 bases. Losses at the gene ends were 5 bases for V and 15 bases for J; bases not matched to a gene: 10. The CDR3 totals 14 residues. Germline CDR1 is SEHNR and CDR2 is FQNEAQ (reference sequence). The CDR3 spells CASSTDRGSKLLHF. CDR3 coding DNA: TGTGCCAGCAGCACGGACAGGGGGAGTAAACTCCTCCACTTT. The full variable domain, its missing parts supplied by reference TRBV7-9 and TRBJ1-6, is DTGVSQNPRHKITKRGQNVTFRCDPISEHNRLYWYRQTLGQGPEFLTYFQNEAQLEKSRLLSDRFSAERPKGSFSTLEIQRTEQGDSAMYLCASSTDRGSKLLHFGNGTRLTVT.

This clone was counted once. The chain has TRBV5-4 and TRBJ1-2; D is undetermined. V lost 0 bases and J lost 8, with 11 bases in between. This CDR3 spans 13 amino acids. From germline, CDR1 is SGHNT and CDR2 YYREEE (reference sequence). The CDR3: CASSLVKGSGYTF. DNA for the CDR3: TGTGCCAGCAGCTTGGTGAAGGGATCGGGCTACACCTTC. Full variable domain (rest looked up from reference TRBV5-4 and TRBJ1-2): ETGVTQSPTHLIKTRGQQVTLRCSSQSGHNTVSWYQQALGQGPQFIFQYYREEENGRGNFPPRFSGLQFPNYSSELNVNALELDDSALYLCASSLVKGSGYTFGSGTRLTVV.

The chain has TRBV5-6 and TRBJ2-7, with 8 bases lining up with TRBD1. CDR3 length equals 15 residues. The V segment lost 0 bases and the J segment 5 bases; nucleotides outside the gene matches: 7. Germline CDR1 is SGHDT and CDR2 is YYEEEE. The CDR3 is CASSLVDREPHEQYF. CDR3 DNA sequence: TGTGCCAGCAGCTTGGTGGACAGGGAGCCCCACGAGCAGTACTTC. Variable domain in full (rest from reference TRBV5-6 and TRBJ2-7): DAGVTQSPTHLIKTRGQQVTLRCSPKSGHDTVSWYQQALGQGPQFIFQYYEEEERQRGNFPDRFSGHQFPNYSSELNVNALLLGDSALYLCASSLVDREPHEQYFGPGTRLTVT.

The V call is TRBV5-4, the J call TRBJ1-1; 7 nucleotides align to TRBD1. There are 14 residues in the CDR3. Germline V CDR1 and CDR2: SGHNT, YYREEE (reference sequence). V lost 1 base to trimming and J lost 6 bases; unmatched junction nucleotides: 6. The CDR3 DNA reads TGTGCCAGCAGCTTGCCGGACAGGTTGCCTGAAGCTTTCTTT. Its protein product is CASSLPDRLPEAFF.

DNA for the CDR3: TGTGCCAGTAGTATATCAAGGGGGAATAATGAAAAACTGTTTTTT. The encoded protein is CASSISRGNNEKLFF. This chain joins TRBV19 and TRBJ1-4; D is perhaps TRBD1 (6 bases). The CDR3 covers 15 residues. V was clipped by 2 bases and J by 4 bases, with 11 bases between them. From germline, CDR1 is LNHDA and CDR2 SQIVND (reference sequence).